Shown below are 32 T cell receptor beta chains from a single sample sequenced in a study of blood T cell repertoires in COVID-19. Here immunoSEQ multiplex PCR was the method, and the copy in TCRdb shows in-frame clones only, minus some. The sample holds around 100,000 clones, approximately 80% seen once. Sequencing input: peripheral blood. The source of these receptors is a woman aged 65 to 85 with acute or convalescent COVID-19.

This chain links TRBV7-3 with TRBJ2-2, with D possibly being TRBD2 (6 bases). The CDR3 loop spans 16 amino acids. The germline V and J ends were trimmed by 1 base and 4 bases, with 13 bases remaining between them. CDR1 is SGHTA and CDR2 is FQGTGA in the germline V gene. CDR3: CASSLIGGQGTGELFF. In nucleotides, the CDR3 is TGTGCCAGCAGCTTAATTGGAGGGCAGGGCACCGGGGAGCTGTTTTTT.

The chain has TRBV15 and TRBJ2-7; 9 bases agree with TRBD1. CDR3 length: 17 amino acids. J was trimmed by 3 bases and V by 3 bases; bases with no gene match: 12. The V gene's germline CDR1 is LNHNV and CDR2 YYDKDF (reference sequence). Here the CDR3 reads CATSSPITGQGDYEQYF. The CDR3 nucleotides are TGTGCCACCAGCAGCCCTATTACGGGACAGGGAGACTACGAGCAGTACTTC.

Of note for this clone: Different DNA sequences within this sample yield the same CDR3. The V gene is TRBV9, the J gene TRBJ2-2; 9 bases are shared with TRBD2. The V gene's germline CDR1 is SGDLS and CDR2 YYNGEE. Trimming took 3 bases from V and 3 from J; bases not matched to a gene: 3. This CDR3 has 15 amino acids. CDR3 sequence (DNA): TGTGCCAGCAGCGCAGCGGGGGGATACACCGGGGAGCTGTTTTTT. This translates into CASSAAGGYTGELFF.

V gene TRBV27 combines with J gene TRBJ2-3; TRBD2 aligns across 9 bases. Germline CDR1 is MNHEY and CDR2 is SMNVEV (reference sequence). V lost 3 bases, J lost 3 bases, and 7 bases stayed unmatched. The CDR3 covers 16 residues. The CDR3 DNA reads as TGTGCCAGCAGTTTCCTAGCGGGGTCGGGGACAGATACGCAGTATTTT. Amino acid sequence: CASSFLAGSGTDTQYF.

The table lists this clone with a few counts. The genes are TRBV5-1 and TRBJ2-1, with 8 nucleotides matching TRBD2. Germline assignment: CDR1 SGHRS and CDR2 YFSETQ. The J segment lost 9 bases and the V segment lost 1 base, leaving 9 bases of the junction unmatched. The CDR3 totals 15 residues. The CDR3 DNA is TGCGCCAGCAGCTTGTGGTCCGGGGGGGCCGTTGAGCAGTTCTTC. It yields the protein CASSLWSGGAVEQFF.

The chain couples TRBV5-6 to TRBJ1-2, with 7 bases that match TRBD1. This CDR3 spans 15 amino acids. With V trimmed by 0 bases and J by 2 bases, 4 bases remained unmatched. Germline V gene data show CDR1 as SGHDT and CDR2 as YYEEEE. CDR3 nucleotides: TGTGCCAGCAGCTTGGGACAGGGTAGGAACTATGGCTACACCTTC. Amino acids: CASSLGQGRNYGYTF.

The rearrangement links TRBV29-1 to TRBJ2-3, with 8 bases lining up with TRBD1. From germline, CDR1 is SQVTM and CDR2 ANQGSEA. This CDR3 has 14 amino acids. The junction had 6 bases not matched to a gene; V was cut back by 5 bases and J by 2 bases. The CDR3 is CSVRQGSPTDTQYF. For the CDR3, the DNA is TGCAGCGTTCGACAGGGGAGCCCCACAGATACGCAGTATTTT.

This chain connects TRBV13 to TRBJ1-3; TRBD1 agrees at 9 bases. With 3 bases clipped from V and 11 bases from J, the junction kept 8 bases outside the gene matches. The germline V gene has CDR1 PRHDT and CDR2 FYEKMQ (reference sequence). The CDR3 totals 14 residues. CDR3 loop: CASSLGQGQVAIYF. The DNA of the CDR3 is TGTGCCAGCAGCTTGGGACAGGGTCAGGTGGCCATATATTTT.

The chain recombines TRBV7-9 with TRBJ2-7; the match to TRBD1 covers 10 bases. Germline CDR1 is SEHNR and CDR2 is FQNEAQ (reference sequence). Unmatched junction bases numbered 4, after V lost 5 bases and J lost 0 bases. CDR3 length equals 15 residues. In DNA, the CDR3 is TGTGCCAGCAGCGGGGGACAGGGGAGCTCCTACGAGCAGTACTTC. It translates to CASSGGQGSSYEQYF.

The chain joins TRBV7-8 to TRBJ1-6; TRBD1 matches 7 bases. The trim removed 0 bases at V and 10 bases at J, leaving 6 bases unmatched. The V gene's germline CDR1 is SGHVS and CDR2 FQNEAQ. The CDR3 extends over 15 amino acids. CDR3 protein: CASSLASTGRSPLHF. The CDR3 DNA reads TGTGCCAGCAGCTTAGCGTCGACAGGGAGGTCACCCCTCCACTTT.

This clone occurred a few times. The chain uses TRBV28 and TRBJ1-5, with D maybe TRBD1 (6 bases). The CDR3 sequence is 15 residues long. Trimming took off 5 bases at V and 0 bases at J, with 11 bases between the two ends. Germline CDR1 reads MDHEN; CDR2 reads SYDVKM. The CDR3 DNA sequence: TGTGCCAGCAGTCGACAGGAAAATAGCAATCAGCCCCAGCATTTT. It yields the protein CASSRQENSNQPQHF.

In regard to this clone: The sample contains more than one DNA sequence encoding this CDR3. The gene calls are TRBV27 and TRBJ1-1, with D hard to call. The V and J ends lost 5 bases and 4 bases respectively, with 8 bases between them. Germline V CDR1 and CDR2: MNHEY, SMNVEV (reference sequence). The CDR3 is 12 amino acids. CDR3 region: CASSPGGTEAFF. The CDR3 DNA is TGTGCCAGCAGTCCTGGAGGCACTGAAGCTTTCTTT.

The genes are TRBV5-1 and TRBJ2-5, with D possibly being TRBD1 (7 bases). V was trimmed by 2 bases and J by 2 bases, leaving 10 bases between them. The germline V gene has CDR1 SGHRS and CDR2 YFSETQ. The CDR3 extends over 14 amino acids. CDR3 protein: CASSFAGQQETQYF. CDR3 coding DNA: TGCGCCAGCAGCTTCGCGGGACAGCAAGAGACCCAGTACTTC. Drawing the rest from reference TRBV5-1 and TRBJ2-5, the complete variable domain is KAGVTQTPRYLIKTRGQQVTLSCSPISGHRSVSWYQQTPGQGLQFLFEYFSETQRNKGNFPGRFSGRQFSNSRSEMNVSTLELGDSALYLCASSFAGQQETQYFGPGTRLLVL.

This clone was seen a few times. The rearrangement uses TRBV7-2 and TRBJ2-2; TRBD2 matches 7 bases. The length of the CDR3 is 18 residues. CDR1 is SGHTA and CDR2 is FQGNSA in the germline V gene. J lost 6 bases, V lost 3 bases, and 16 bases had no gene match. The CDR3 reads CASSLLGLAAGMAGELFF. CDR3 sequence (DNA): TGTGCCAGCAGCTTGCTTGGCCTAGCGGCTGGGATGGCCGGGGAGCTGTTTTTT.

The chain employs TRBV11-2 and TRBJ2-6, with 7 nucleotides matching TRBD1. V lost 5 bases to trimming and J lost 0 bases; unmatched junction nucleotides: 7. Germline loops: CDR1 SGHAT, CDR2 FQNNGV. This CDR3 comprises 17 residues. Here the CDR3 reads CASSPPRQGSGANVLTF. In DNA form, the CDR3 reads TGTGCCAGCAGCCCCCCCAGACAGGGCTCTGGGGCCAACGTCCTGACTTTC.

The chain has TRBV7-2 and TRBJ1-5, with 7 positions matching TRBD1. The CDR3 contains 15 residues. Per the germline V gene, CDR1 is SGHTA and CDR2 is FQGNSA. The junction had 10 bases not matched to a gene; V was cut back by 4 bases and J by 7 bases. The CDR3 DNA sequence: TGTGCCAGCAGCTCCAGTCCCGGGACAGAACAGCCCCAGCATTTT. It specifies CASSSSPGTEQPQHF.

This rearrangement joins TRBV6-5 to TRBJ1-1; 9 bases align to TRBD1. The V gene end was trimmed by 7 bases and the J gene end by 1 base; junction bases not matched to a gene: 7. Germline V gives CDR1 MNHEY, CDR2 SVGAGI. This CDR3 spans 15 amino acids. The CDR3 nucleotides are TGTGCCAGCAAGGGACAGGGAGTATCGAACACTGAAGCTTTCTTT. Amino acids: CASKGQGVSNTEAFF.

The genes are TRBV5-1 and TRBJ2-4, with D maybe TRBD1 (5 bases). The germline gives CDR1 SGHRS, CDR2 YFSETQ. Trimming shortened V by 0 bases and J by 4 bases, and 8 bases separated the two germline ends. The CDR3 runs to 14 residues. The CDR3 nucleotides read TGCGCCAGCAGCTTGGAAGGGGATAAAAACATTCAGTACTTC. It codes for CASSLEGDKNIQYF.

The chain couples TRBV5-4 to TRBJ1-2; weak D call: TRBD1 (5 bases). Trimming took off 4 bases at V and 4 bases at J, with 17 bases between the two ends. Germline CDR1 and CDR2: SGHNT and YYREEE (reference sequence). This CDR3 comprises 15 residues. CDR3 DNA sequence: TGTGCCAGCAGCCCAGATCCCAGGGATAGCTATGGCTACACCTTC. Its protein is CASSPDPRDSYGYTF.

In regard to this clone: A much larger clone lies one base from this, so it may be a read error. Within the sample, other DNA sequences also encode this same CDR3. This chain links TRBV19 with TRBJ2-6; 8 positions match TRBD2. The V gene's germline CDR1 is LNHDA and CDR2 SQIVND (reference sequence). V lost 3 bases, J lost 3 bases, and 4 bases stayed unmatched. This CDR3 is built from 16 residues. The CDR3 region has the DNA TGTGCCAGTAGTATCGGGGGGGGTTATGGGGCCAACGTCCTGACTTTC. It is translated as CASSIGGGYGANVLTF.

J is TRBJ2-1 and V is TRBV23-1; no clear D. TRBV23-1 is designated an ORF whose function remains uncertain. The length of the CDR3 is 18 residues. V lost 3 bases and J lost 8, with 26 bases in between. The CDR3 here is CASSHLEIVFVSADEQFF. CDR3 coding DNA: TGCGCCAGCAGTCATCTTGAAATAGTCTTCGTTAGTGCCGATGAGCAGTTCTTC.

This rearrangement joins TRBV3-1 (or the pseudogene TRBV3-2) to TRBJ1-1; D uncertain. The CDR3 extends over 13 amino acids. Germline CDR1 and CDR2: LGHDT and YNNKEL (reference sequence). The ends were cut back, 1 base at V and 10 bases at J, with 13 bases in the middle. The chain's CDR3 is CASSQGSPLGAFF. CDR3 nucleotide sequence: TGTGCCAGCAGCCAAGGGAGCCCCTTGGGAGCTTTCTTT.

The CDR3 sequence: CAVARGRNQPQHF. The DNA of the CDR3 is TGTGCCGTCGCCAGGGGACGGAATCAGCCCCAGCATTTT. The rearrangement joins TRBV6-5 to TRBJ1-5, with a weak D call TRBD1 (6 bases). This CDR3 is 13 amino acids long. In germline, CDR1 is MNHEY, CDR2 SVGAGI. Trimming shortened V by 11 bases and J by 4 bases, and 15 bases separated the two germline ends.

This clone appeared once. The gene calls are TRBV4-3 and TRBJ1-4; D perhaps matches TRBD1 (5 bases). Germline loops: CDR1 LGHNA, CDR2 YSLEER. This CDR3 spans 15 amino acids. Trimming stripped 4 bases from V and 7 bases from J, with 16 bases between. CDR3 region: CASSREGEGTEKLFF. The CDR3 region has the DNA TGCGCCAGCAGCCGGGAAGGGGAGGGGACTGAAAAACTGTTTTTT.

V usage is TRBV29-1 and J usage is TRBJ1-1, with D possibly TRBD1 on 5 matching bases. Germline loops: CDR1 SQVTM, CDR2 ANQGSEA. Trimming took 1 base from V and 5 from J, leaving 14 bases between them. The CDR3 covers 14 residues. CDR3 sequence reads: CSVEGGRGLTEAFF. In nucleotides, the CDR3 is TGCAGCGTTGAAGGGGGACGGGGACTTACTGAAGCTTTCTTT.

CDR3 coding DNA: TGTGCCAGCAGTTTGGGGCCCGGGGGAGCTTTCTTT. Encoded protein: CASSLGPGGAFF. The rearrangement uses TRBV28 and TRBJ1-1; TRBD1 is a possible D gene (5 bases). The CDR3 consists of 12 residues. Trimming left V 3 bases short and J 10 bases short, with 12 bases between. Germline CDR1 MDHEN, CDR2 SYDVKM.

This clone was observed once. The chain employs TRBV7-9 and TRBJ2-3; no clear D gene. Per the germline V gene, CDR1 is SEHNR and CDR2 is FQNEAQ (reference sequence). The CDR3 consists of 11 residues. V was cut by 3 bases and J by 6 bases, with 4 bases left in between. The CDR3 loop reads CASSFADTQYF. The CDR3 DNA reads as TGTGCCAGCAGCTTTGCGGATACGCAGTATTTT. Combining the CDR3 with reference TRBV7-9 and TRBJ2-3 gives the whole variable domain DTGVSQNPRHKITKRGQNVTFRCDPISEHNRLYWYRQTLGQGPEFLTYFQNEAQLEKSRLLSDRFSAERPKGSFSTLEIQRTEQGDSAMYLCASSFADTQYFGPGTRLTVL.

Here the CDR3 DNA reads TGTGCCAGCAGAGCCGGGACAGGGGTACTTGAGCAGTACTTC. This codes for CASRAGTGVLEQYF. This chain connects TRBV6-5 to TRBJ2-7; 10 positions match TRBD1. The CDR3 has 14 amino acids. Germline loops: CDR1 MNHEY, CDR2 SVGAGI. After removal of 6 bases from V and 7 bases from J, the junction contained 9 bases not matched to a gene.

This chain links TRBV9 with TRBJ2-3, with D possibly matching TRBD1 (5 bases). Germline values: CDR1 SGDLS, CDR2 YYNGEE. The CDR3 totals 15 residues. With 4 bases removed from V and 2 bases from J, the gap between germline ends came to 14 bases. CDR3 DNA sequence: TGTGCCAGCAGCAGAAGGACATTAAACACAGATACGCAGTATTTT. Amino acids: CASSRRTLNTDTQYF.

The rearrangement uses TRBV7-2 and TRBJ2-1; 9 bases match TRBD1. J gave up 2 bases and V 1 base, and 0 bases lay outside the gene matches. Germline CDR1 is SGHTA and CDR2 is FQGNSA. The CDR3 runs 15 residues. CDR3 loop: CASSLGDRAYNEQFF. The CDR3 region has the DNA TGTGCCAGCAGCTTAGGGGACAGGGCCTACAATGAGCAGTTCTTC.

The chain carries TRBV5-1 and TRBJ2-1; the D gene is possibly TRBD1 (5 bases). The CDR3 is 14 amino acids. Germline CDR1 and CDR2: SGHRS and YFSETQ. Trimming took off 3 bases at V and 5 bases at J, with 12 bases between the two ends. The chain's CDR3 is CASSSSTGNNEQFF. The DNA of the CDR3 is TGCGCCAGCAGCTCATCAACAGGTAACAATGAGCAGTTCTTC.

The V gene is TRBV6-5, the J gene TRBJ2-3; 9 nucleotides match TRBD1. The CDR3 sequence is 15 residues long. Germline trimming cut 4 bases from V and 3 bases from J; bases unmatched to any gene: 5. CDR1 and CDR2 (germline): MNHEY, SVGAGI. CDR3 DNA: TGTGCCAGCAGTTCGGGACAGGGAGGTACAGATACGCAGTATTTT. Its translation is CASSSGQGGTDTQYF.